The T cell receptor (beta chain) under discussion was sequenced for a study of early T cells in non-severe SARS-CoV-2 infection. General observations from the study: VDJdb matching, biased toward anti-spike CD8 responses, missed private and CD4 specificities.

This clonotype was found a few times. Its target is unknown. A single record per CDR3 protein comes from TCRdb applying MiXCR to the 5' RACE reads. The sample has around 57,000 distinct CDR3 sequences, under 14% seen once. J gave up 2 bases and V 0 bases, and 2 bases lay outside the gene matches. From germline, CDR1 is LGHNA and CDR2 YNFKEQ. CDR3 length: 15 amino acids. The material sequenced was whole blood. J is TRBJ2-7 and V is TRBV4-2; 9 nucleotides match TRBD1. The sequence came from an adult who was a healthcare worker with PCR-confirmed SARS-CoV-2 infection or an uninfected control (not recorded which). Here the CDR3 reads CASSQERTGAYEQYF. The CDR3 bases are TGTGCCAGCAGCCAAGAGAGGACAGGGGCCTACGAGCAGTACTTC.